Presented here are 19 T cell receptor beta chains from one specimen sequenced in a study of control samples from healthy donors and cancer patients. Only in-frame clones appear in the TCRdb table, and some are missing; sequencing was by immunoSEQ multiplex PCR. The sample contains roughly 98,000 clones, around 82% of which appear only once. The sequenced sample was blood. These receptors were obtained from a woman aged 55-69 years in good health.

The V gene is TRBV6-5, the J gene TRBJ1-2, with 7 bases matching TRBD1. Germline V lookup: CDR1 MNHEY, CDR2 SVGAGI. Trimming removed 6 bases from V and 2 bases from J; junction bases left unmatched: 6. The CDR3 contains 14 residues. The CDR3: CASRQTGINYGYTF. The CDR3 coding sequence is TGTGCCAGCAGGCAGACAGGGATAAACTATGGCTACACCTTC.

V usage is TRBV4-1 and J usage is TRBJ1-5, with D possibly being TRBD1 (5 bases). Germline assignment: CDR1 MGHRA and CDR2 YSYEKL. The CDR3 totals 14 residues. Trimming took 0 bases from V and 8 from J, leaving 11 bases between them. CDR3 sequence reads: CASSQDQGLEPQHF. CDR3 nucleotides: TGCGCCAGCAGCCAAGACCAGGGTCTCGAGCCCCAGCATTTT.

This chain uses TRBV19 with TRBJ1-5, with D possibly matching TRBD1 (6 bases). V was cut by 4 bases and J by 0 bases, with 13 bases left in between. The CDR3 spans 16 residues. Germline loops: CDR1 LNHDA, CDR2 SQIVND (reference sequence). The CDR3 sequence is CASSTNRADSNQPQHF. In nucleotides, the CDR3 is TGTGCCAGTAGTACCAACAGGGCCGATAGCAATCAGCCCCAGCATTTT.

The J gene is TRBJ2-7, the V gene TRBV7-9; weak D call: TRBD1 (5 bases). The CDR3 has 14 residues. V was clipped by 8 bases and J by 5 bases, with 19 bases between them. Germline V gives CDR1 SEHNR, CDR2 FQNEAQ (reference sequence). The CDR3 spells CASDEGAASHEQYF. CDR3 coding DNA: TGTGCCAGCGACGAAGGGGCCGCATCCCACGAGCAGTACTTC.

V and J are TRBV9 and TRBJ1-1; D not resolved. CDR1 and CDR2 (germline): SGDLS, YYNGEE. With 3 bases removed from V and 0 bases from J, the gap between germline ends came to 18 bases. CDR3 length: 17 residues. CDR3 DNA sequence: TGTGCCAGCAGCGGTTACCTTGCCACGAAAATGAACACTGAAGCTTTCTTT. This codes for CASSGYLATKMNTEAFF.

This clone appeared a few times. The rearrangement uses TRBV4-1 and TRBJ2-3, with D tentatively TRBD2 (7 bases). This CDR3 has 18 amino acids. The ends were cut back, 7 bases at V and 0 bases at J, with 23 bases in the middle. Per the germline V gene, CDR1 is MGHRA and CDR2 is YSYEKL. CDR3 coding DNA: TGCGCCAGCAAATTAGGGGGGGGCATGGCTTCTAGCACAGATACGCAGTATTTT. It encodes CASKLGGGMASSTDTQYF.

The gene calls are TRBV24-1 and TRBJ1-5; D is perhaps TRBD1 (6 bases). The CDR3 spans 12 residues. Trimming took off 4 bases at V and 10 bases at J, with 10 bases between the two ends. CDR1 is KGHDR and CDR2 is SFDVKD in the germline V gene. DNA for the CDR3: TGTGCCACCAGTGAAGAGACAGGACCCCAGCATTTT. As protein: CATSEETGPQHF.

This chain uses TRBV12-5 with TRBJ2-2; TRBD2 agrees at 15 bases. The ends lost 7 bases at V and 2 bases at J; junction bases unmatched: 5. The germline V gene encodes CDR1 LGHNT and CDR2 FRNRAP. This CDR3 has 17 amino acids. CDR3 protein: CASAGLAGGRNTGELFF. The CDR3 coding sequence is TGTGCTAGTGCCGGACTAGCGGGAGGGAGAAACACCGGGGAGCTGTTTTTT.

Only a few counts were recorded for this clone. The rearrangement joins TRBV23-1 to TRBJ2-3; 9 positions agree with TRBD2. Being an ORF, TRBV23-1 has a function that is uncertain. V was pared by 0 bases and J by 1 base, with 5 bases of the junction left unmatched. The CDR3 is 17 residues long. CDR3 in amino acids: CASSQSASGVCTDTQYF. The CDR3 DNA reads TGCGCCAGCAGTCAATCCGCTAGCGGGGTTTGCACAGATACGCAGTATTTT.

The V call is TRBV6-1, the J call TRBJ2-5; no clear D gene. Looked up from germline, CDR1 is MNHNS and CDR2 is SASEGT. With 0 bases removed from V and 8 bases from J, the gap between germline ends came to 7 bases. The CDR3 spans 12 residues. The CDR3 is CASSEALLTQYF. DNA for the CDR3: TGTGCCAGCAGTGAAGCCCTGTTAACCCAGTACTTC.

This chain links TRBV19 with TRBJ1-5; weak D call: TRBD1 (5 bases). Trimming took off 5 bases at V and 5 bases at J, with 19 bases between the two ends. The CDR3 runs 16 residues. Germline values: CDR1 LNHDA, CDR2 SQIVND (reference sequence). The CDR3 reads CASSRHPRVGDQPQHF. The CDR3 region has the DNA TGTGCCAGTAGTCGTCATCCCAGGGTGGGTGATCAGCCCCAGCATTTT.

This clone came up once. The V and J genes are TRBV28 and TRBJ1-5, with a tentative D call TRBD1 (6 bases). The CDR3 sequence is 14 residues long. V gave up 1 base and J gave up 2 bases, with 6 bases separating them. CDR1 is MDHEN and CDR2 is SYDVKM in the germline V gene. CDR3 region: CASSLYRGNQPQHF. CDR3 nucleotide sequence: TGTGCCAGCAGTTTATACAGGGGCAATCAGCCCCAGCATTTT.

This clone showed up just a few times. J is TRBJ1-4 and V is TRBV2; the D is unclear. Germline V lookup: CDR1 SNHLY, CDR2 FYNNEI. Between the trimmed V and J ends, which lost 5 bases and 4 bases, there was a span of 11 bases. This CDR3 has 14 amino acids. The CDR3 region is CASSKGAYNEKLFF. In nucleotides, the CDR3 is TGTGCCAGCAGTAAGGGCGCTTATAATGAAAAACTGTTTTTT.

The chain uses TRBV19 and TRBJ1-5; D might be TRBD1 (6 bases). V dropped 7 bases and J dropped 4 bases, with 14 bases sitting between them. This CDR3 region has 14 residues. Germline V gene sequence: CDR1 LNHDA, CDR2 SQIVND (reference sequence). The CDR3 loop reads CASNTGQSNQPQHF. For the CDR3, the DNA is TGTGCCAGTAACACGGGACAATCGAATCAGCCCCAGCATTTT. Filled out from reference TRBV19 and TRBJ1-5, the complete variable domain reads DGGITQSPKYLFRKEGQNVTLSCEQNLNHDAMYWYRQDPGQGLRLIYYSQIVNDFQKGDIAEGYSVSREKKESFPLTVTSAQKNPTAFYLCASNTGQSNQPQHFGDGTRLSIL.

This clone appeared a few times. Other DNA sequences in the same sample also yield this CDR3. The V gene is TRBV27, the J gene TRBJ2-7; D gene unclear. Per the germline V gene, CDR1 is MNHEY and CDR2 is SMNVEV (reference sequence). V dropped 0 bases and J dropped 2 bases, with 5 bases sitting between them. The CDR3 contains 13 residues. CDR3: CASSLSPPYEQYF. CDR3 DNA sequence: TGTGCCAGCAGTTTATCTCCCCCCTACGAGCAGTACTTC.

The chain is built from TRBV18 and TRBJ2-1; the D gene is possibly TRBD1 (5 bases). V lost 2 bases to trimming and J lost 2 bases, with 10 bases between them. Germline CDR1 and CDR2: KGHSH and LQKENI. CDR3 length: 15 residues. CDR3 DNA sequence: TGTGCCAGCTCACCAGACAGAGTAACCTACAATGAGCAGTTCTTC. Translation gives CASSPDRVTYNEQFF.

The gene calls are TRBV7-9 and TRBJ1-2, with D perhaps TRBD1 (5 bases). This CDR3 has 15 amino acids. Trimming stripped 10 bases from V and 6 bases from J, with 24 bases between. Per the germline V gene, CDR1 is SEHNR and CDR2 is FQNEAQ (reference sequence). The DNA for the CDR3 is TGTGCCACCTCCCCGGGGCAGGGCGGCGTGGATGGCTACACCTTC. Its translation: CATSPGQGGVDGYTF.

The rearrangement joins TRBV19 to TRBJ1-1; TRBD1 matches at 7 bases. The CDR3 is 12 residues long. Germline lookup yields CDR1 LNHDA and CDR2 SQIVND (reference sequence). J gave up 11 bases and V 6 bases, and 9 bases lay outside the gene matches. CDR3 DNA sequence: TGTGCCAGTAGAGAAAACAGGGGAAAGGCTTTCTTT. Amino acids: CASRENRGKAFF.

DNA for the CDR3: TGTGCCAGCAGTACCCCCGGGGCCCCTGTATACTTC. Translation: CASSTPGAPVYF. The rearrangement joins TRBV6-5 to TRBJ2-4; possibly TRBD1 or TRBD2 for D (5 bases each). This CDR3 comprises 12 residues. V lost 5 bases, J lost 16 bases, and 18 bases lay in between. Germline V gene data show CDR1 as MNHEY and CDR2 as SVGAGI.